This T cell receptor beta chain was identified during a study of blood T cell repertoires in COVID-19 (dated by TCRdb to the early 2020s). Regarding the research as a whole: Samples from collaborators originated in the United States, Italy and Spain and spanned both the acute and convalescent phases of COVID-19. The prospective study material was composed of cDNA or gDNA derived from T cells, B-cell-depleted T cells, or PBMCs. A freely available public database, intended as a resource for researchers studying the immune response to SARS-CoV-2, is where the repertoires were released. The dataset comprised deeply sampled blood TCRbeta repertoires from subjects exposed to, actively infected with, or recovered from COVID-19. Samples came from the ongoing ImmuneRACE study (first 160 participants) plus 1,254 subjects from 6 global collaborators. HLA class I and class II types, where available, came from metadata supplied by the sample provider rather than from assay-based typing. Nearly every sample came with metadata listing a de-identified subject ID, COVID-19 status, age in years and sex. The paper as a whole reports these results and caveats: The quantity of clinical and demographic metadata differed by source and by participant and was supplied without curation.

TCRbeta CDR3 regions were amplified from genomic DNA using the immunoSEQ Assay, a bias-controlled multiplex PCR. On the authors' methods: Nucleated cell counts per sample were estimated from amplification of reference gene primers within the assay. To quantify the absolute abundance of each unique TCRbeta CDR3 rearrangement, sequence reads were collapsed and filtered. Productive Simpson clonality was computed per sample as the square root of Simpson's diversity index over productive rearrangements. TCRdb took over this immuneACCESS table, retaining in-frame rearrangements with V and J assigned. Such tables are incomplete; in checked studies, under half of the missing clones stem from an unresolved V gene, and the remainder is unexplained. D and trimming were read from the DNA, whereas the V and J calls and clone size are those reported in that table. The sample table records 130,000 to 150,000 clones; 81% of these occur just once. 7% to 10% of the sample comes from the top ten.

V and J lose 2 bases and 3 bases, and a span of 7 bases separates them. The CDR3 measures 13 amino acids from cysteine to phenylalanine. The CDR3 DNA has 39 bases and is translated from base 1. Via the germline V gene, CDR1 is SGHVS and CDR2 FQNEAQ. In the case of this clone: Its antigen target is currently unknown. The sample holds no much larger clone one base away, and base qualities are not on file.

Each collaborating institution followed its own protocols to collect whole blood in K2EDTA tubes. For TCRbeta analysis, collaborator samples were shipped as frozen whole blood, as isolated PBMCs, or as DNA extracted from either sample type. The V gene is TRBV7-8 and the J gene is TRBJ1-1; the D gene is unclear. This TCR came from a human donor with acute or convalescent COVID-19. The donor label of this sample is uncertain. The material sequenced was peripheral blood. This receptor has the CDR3 CASSLFGDTEAFF. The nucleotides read TGTGCCAGCAGCTTATTCGGGGACACTGAAGCTTTCTTT.